This T cell receptor (beta chain) was captured in a study of blood T cell repertoires in COVID-19. The wider study: From T cells, B-cell-depleted T cells, or PBMCs came the material, which was cDNA or gDNA.

Per the original data handling: Nucleated cell counts were estimated from reference gene primer amplification. Only in-frame clones appear in the TCRdb table, and some are missing; sequencing was by immunoSEQ multiplex PCR. The V and J calls and clone size are taken from that table; D and trimming were inferred from the DNA. The table has roughly 210,000 clones, around 90% seen once; the top ten hold roughly 1.7%. V lost 4 bases, J lost 7 bases, and 7 bases stayed unmatched. Germline CDR1 is SGDLS and CDR2 is YYNGEE. This CDR3 comprises 13 residues. The sequence came from a man aged 65-85 years with acute or convalescent COVID-19. The chain employs TRBV9 and TRBJ1-2; 7 bases align to TRBD1. Sequences were obtained from peripheral blood. CDR3 coding DNA: TGTGCCAGCAGCACCCGACAGGGCTCTGGCTACACCTTC. Translation gives CASSTRQGSGYTF. Complete variable domain (other parts from reference TRBV9 and TRBJ1-2): DSGVTQTPKHLITATGQRVTLRCSPRSGDLSVYWYQQSLDQGLQFLIQYYNGEERAKGNILERFSAQQFPDLHSELNLSSLELGDSALYFCASSTRQGSGYTFGSGTRLTVV.